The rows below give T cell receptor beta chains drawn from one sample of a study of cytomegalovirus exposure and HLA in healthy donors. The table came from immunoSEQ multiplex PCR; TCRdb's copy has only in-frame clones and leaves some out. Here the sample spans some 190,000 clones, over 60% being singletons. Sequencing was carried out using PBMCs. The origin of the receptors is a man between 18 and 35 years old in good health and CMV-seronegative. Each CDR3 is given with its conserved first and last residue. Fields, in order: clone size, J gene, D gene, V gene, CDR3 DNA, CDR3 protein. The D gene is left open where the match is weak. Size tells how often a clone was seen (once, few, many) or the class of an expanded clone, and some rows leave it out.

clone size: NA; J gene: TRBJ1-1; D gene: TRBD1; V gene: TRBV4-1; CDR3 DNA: TGCGCCAGCAGCCAAGCGGGACAGGGTAACACTGAAGCTTTCTTT; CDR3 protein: CASSQAGQGNTEAFF
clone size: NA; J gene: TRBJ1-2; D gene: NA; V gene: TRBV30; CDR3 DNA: TGTGCCTGCGTGGGGGGGGGCTACACCTTC; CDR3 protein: CACVGGGYTF
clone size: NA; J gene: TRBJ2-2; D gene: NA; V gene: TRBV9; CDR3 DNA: TGTGCCAGCAGCGCTCAGGGGACCGGGGAGCTGTTTTTT; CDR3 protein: CASSAQGTGELFF
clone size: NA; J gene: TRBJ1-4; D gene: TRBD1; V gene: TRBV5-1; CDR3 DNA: TGCGCCAGCAGCTTCGACAGGGGGAATGAAAAACTGTTTTTT; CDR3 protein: CASSFDRGNEKLFF
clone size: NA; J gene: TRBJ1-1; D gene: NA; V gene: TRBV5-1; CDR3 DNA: TGCGCCAGCAGCTTGGGGGCGCGGGGGGACACTGAAGCTTTCTTT; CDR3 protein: CASSLGARGDTEAFF
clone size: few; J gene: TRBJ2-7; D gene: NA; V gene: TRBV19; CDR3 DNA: TGTGCCAGTAGCTCGACTGCTTCCTACGAGCAGTACTTC; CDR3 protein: CASSSTASYEQYF
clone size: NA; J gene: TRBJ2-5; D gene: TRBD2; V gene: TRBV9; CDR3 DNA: TGTGCCAGCAGTCAGGCGGGAGCTCTCCAAGAGACCCAGTACTTC; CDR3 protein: CASSQAGALQETQYF
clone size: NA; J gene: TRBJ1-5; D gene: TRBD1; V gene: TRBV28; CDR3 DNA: TGTGCCAGCAGTCTAACCGGGACAGGGGGCAATCAGCCCCAGCATTTT; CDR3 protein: CASSLTGTGGNQPQHF
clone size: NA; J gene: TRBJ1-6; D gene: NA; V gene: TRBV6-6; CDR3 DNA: TGTGCCAGCAGCGACAGGTGGAGGAGTTCACCCCTCCACTTT; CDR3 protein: CASSDRWRSSPLHF
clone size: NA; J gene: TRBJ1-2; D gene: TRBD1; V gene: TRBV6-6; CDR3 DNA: TGTGCCAGCAGCCCCGCTGGGACAGGGGGCCGTGGCTACACCTTC; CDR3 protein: CASSPAGTGGRGYTF
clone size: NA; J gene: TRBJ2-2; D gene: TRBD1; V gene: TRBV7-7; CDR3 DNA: TGTGCTAGCAGCTCACAGGGGAACGGGGAGCTGTTTTTT; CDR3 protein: CASSSQGNGELFF
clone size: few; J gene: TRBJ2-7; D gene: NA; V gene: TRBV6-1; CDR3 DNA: TGTGCCAGCAGTACAGGGTTAAACTACGAGCAGTACTTC; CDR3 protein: CASSTGLNYEQYF
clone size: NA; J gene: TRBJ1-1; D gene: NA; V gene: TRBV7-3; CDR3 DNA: TGTGCCAGCAGCTTAAAACACAGAACCAATCGATGCCCCAAGTCCCCTGAAGCTTTCTTT; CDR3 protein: CASSLKHRTNRCPKSPEAFF
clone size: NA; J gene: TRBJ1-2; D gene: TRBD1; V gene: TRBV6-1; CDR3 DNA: TGTGCCAGCAGTGAAACAAAGGGGGCTGGCTACACCTTC; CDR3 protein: CASSETKGAGYTF
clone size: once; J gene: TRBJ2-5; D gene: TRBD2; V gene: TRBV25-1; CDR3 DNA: TGTGCCAGCAGCTTAGCGGGAGGGGGTGGAGAGACCCAGTACTTC; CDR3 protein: CASSLAGGGGETQYF
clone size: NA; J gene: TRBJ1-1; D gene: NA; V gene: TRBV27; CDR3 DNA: TGTGCCAGCTGGTTACTTCGAGGCACTGAAGCTTTCTTT; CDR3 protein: CASWLLRGTEAFF
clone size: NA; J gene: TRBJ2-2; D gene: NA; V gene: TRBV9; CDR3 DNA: TGTGCCAGCAGCGTAGGAGGATACACCGGGGAGCTGTTTTTT; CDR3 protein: CASSVGGYTGELFF
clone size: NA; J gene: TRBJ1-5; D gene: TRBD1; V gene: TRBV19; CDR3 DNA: TGTGCCAGTACCCTGACAGGGGTGGGCAATCAGCCCCAGCATTTT; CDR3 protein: CASTLTGVGNQPQHF
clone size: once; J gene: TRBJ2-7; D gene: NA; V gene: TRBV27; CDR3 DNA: TGTGCCAGCTGGGGGGGCAGCTCCTACGAGCAGTACTTC; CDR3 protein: CASWGGSSYEQYF
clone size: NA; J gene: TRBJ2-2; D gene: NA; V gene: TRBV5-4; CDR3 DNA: TGTGCCAGCTCCCCTCAACAGGGGAACACCGGGGAGCTGTTTTTT; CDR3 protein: CASSPQQGNTGELFF
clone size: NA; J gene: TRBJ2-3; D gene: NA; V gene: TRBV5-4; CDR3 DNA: TGTGCCAGCAACGGTCGCGGGGTCGGAGATACGCAGTATTTT; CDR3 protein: CASNGRGVGDTQYF
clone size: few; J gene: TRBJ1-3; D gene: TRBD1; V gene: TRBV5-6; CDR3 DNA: TGTGCCAGCAGCAAGGGACAGGGCACCTCTGGAAACACCATATATTTT; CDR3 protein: CASSKGQGTSGNTIYF
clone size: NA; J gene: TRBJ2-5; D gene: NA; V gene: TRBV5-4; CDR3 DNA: TGTGCCAGCAGCTTGTTTGGGGGCGTACAAGAGACCCAGTACTTC; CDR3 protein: CASSLFGGVQETQYF
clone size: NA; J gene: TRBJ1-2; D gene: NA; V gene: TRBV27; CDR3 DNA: TGTGCCAGCTCAAAAAGCGGGGGGATGAACTATGGCTACACCTTC; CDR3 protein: CASSKSGGMNYGYTF
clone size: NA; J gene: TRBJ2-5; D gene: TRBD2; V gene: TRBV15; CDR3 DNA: TGTGCCACCAGCAGACCCTCGGGGGGGGCCCAAGAGACCCAGTACTTC; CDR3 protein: CATSRPSGGAQETQYF
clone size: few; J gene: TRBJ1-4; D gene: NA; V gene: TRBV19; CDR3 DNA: TGTGCCAGTATCCACAGGGTAGGGGAAAAACTGTTTTTT; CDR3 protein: CASIHRVGEKLFF
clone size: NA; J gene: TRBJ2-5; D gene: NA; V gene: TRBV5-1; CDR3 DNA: TGCGCCAGCAGCCCGAGGGTAGCGGACCTCCGAGAGACCCAGTACTTC; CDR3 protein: CASSPRVADLRETQYF
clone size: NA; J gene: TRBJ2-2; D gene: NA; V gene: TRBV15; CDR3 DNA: TGTGCCACCAGCAGAGACAGCGCGAACACCGGGGAGCTGTTTTTT; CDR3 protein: CATSRDSANTGELFF
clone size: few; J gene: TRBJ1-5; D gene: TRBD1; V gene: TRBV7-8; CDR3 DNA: TGTGCCAGCAGCCCAACCGGGACAGGGATTCAGCCCCAGCATTTT; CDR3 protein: CASSPTGTGIQPQHF
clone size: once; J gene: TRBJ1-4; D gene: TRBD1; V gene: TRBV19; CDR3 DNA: TGTGCCAGTAGTCCGCACAGGGGACGTAATGAAAAACTGTTTTTT; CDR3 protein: CASSPHRGRNEKLFF
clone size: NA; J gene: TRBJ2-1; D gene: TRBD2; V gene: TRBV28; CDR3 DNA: TGTGCCAGCAGCCTACCGACTAGCGGGGGGGGATGGGGGCATGAGCAGTTCTTC; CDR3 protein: CASSLPTSGGGWGHEQFF
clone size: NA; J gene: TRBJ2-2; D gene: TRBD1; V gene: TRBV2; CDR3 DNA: TGTGCCAGCAGCCAGGGACAGTTTGGGAACACCGGGGAGCTGTTTTTT; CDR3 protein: CASSQGQFGNTGELFF
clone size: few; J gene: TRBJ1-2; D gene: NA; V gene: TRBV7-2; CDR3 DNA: TGTGCCAGCAATATAGGACTTCGCACGGGGGGCTACACCTTC; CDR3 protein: CASNIGLRTGGYTF
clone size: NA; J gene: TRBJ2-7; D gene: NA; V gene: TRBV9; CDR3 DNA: TGTGCCAGCAGCGTAGAACAGGGAACATACGAGCAGTACTTC; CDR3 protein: CASSVEQGTYEQYF
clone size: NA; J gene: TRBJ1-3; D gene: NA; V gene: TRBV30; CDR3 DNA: TGTGCCTGGAGCTCCGGCAGGCGTGGAGGAAACACCATATATTTT; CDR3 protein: CAWSSGRRGGNTIYF
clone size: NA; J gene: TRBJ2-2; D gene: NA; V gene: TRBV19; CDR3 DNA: TGTGCCAGTAGTAGGCAGGTCACGAACACCGGGGAGCTGTTTTTT; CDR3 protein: CASSRQVTNTGELFF
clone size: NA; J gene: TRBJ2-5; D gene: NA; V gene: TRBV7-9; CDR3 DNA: TGTGCCAGCAGCGGAGGGCTCGCTTCGGGAGAGACCCAGTACTTC; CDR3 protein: CASSGGLASGETQYF
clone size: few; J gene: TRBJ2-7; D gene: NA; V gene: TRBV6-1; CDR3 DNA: TGTGCCAGCAGTGCCCGACAGGCCCCGGACGAGCAGTACTTC; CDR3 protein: CASSARQAPDEQYF
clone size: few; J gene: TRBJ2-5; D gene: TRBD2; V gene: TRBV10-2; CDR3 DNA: TGCGCCAGCAGTGAGTCGGATAGCGGGAGGGGAGAGACCCAGTACTTC; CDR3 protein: CASSESDSGRGETQYF
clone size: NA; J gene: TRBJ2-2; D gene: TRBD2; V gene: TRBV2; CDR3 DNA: TGTGCCAGCAACTCGGGGGGGCCGATCGGGGAGCTGTTTTTT; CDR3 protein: CASNSGGPIGELFF
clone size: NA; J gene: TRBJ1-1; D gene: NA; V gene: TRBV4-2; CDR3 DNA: TGTGCCAGCAGCCCAGAGGCCTTAGGAGGCACTGAAGCTTTCTTT; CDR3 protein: CASSPEALGGTEAFF
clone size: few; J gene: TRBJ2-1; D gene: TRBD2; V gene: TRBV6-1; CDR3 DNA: TGTGCCAGCAGAGCCGGGACTATATTGTCAAATGAGCAGTTCTTC; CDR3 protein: CASRAGTILSNEQFF
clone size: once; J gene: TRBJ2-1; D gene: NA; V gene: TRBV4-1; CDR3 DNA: TGCGCCAGCAGCCAAGACCATCGGGAGCCGTTCTTC; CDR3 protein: CASSQDHREPFF
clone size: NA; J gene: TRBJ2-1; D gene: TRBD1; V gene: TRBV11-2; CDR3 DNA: TGTGCCAGCAGCCCCACCCCACAGGGGATGTCCTACAATGAGCAGTTCTTC; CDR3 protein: CASSPTPQGMSYNEQFF
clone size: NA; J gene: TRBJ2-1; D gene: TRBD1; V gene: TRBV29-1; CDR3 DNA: TGCAGCTCGACCGACAGGGACGAGCAGTTCTTC; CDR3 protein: CSSTDRDEQFF
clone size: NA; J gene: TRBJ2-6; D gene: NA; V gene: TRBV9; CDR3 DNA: TGTGCCAGCAGCTTAACCCCCGAGAGAAACCTTACGCCATCTGGGGCCAACGTCCTGACTTTC; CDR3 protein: CASSLTPERNLTPSGANVLTF
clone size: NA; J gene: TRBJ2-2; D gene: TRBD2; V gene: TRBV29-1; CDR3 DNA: TGCAGCGTTGAACACACTAGCGGGAGGGAAGGGGGGGAGCTGTTTTTT; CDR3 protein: CSVEHTSGREGGELFF
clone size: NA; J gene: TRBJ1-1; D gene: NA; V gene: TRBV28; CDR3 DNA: TGTGCCAGCACCTCTATGACAGTAAACACTGAAGCTTTCTTT; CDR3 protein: CASTSMTVNTEAFF
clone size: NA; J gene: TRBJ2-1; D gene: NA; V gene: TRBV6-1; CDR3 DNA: TGTGCCAGCAGTGATCCAAGGGGGACCCGCTCCTACAATGAGCAGTTCTTC; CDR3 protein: CASSDPRGTRSYNEQFF
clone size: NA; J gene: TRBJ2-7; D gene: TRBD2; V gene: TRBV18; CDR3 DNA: TGTGCCAGCTCACTAACTAGCGGGTCTACCTACGAGCAGTACTTC; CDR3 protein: CASSLTSGSTYEQYF
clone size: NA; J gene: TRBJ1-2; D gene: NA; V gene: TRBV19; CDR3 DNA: TGTGCCAGTAGTCGCTTTGCAGGGGCCAGAGCTAACTATGGCTACACCTTC; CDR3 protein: CASSRFAGARANYGYTF
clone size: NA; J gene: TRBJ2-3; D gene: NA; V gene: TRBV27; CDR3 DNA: TGTGCCAGCAGAAGGGACAAGCCCACAGATACGCAGTATTTT; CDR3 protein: CASRRDKPTDTQYF
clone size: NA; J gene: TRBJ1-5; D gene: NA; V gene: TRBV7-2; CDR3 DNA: TGTGCCAGCAGCGAGACAGACAGGCGTTATCAGCCCCAGCATTTT; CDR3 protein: CASSETDRRYQPQHF
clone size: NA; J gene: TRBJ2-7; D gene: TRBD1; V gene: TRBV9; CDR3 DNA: TGTGCCAGCAGCGTAGCACAGGGGGCAGGGGATCGGCAGTACTTC; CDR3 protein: CASSVAQGAGDRQYF